This T cell receptor (beta chain) was captured by sequencing in a study of beta chain features in type 1 diabetes. V dropped 0 bases and J dropped 4; count of bases not matched to a gene: 6. The CDR3 has 15 amino acids. Germline V CDR1 and CDR2: SGHRS, YFSETQ. The sequenced template was cDNA made from the entire isolated RNA. The average output of naive, central memory and regulatory T cell samples was about 3.3 million reads. Assay: immunoSEQ multiplex PCR; the TCRdb copy retains only in-frame clones and omits some. The sample lists some 150,000 clones; 9% to 10% were seen once. Based on CD45RO/CCR7/CD25/CD127/CD95/CD27, CD4+ regulatory, stem cell-like memory, naive and central memory cells were sorted. Study-wide findings and caveats: At VDJ recombination sites, type 1 diabetes patients had fewer insertions and more deleted nucleotides. Sequencing the cDNA could make cells with high TCR expression show up more than they should.

With regard to this clone: Its antigen is not known.

The receptor was isolated from a woman in her 40s in good health. The chain carries TRBV5-1 and TRBJ1-2; 7 nucleotides match TRBD1. The specimen was central memory CD4+ T cells from blood. The CDR3 here is CASSLGSGQLYGYTF. The DNA of the CDR3 is TGCGCCAGCAGCTTGGGTTCGGGACAGCTCTATGGCTACACCTTC. Using reference TRBV5-1 and TRBJ1-2 for the parts outside the CDR3, the full variable domain is KAGVTQTPRYLIKTRGQQVTLSCSPISGHRSVSWYQQTPGQGLQFLFEYFSETQRNKGNFPGRFSGRQFSNSRSEMNVSTLELGDSALYLCASSLGSGQLYGYTFGSGTRLTVV.